These 31 T cell receptor beta chains originate from one sample sequenced in a study of blood T cell repertoires in COVID-19. Repertoires were generated with immunoSEQ multiplex PCR, while TCRdb's copy carries only in-frame clones and drops some. Of about 150,000 clones in the sample, 86% were seen once. Specimen: peripheral blood. These receptors came from a man aged 50-59 years with active or convalescent COVID-19.

This clone was seen once. The chain couples TRBV15 to TRBJ2-7, with 7 bases lining up with TRBD2. This CDR3 spans 15 amino acids. Per germline, CDR1 LNHNV and CDR2 YYDKDF (reference sequence). Losses at the gene ends were 0 bases for V and 3 bases for J; bases not matched to a gene: 5. Written as DNA, the CDR3 is TGTGCCACCAGCAGAGATCGCGGGGGAGGCTACGAGCAGTACTTC. As protein: CATSRDRGGGYEQYF.

V usage is TRBV30 and J usage is TRBJ1-6; D is perhaps TRBD1 (6 bases). Germline V gene data show CDR1 as GTSNPN and CDR2 as SVGIG (reference sequence). V dropped 2 bases and J dropped 2 bases, with 10 bases sitting between them. This CDR3 contains 15 residues. This CDR3 is CAWSRGTAYNSPLHF. The CDR3 DNA reads TGTGCCTGGAGTAGGGGGACGGCCTATAATTCACCCCTCCACTTT.

The rearrangement joins TRBV4-2 to TRBJ2-5; 11 bases agree with TRBD2. V dropped 1 base and J dropped 0; count of bases not matched to a gene: 10. The CDR3 consists of 19 residues. Germline V gene data show CDR1 as LGHNA and CDR2 as YNFKEQ. In nucleotides, the CDR3 is TGTGCCAGCAGCCAAGCATTTGGGACTAGCGGACTCGACCAAGAGACCCAGTACTTC. It yields the protein CASSQAFGTSGLDQETQYF.

The V gene is TRBV6-2 or TRBV6-3, the J gene TRBJ1-1; D perhaps matches TRBD1 (5 bases). Trimming stripped 1 base from V and 5 bases from J, with 8 bases between. Germline V lookup: CDR1 MNHEY, CDR2 SVGEGT. There are 13 residues in the CDR3. CDR3 residues: CASSYFRATEAFF. The CDR3 nucleotides are TGTGCCAGCAGTTACTTCAGGGCTACTGAAGCTTTCTTT.

The V and J genes are TRBV9 and TRBJ1-6; tentative D call: TRBD1 (6 bases). The germline CDR1 and CDR2 sequences are SGDLS and YYNGEE. The germline V and J ends were trimmed by 0 bases and 0 bases, with 7 bases remaining between them. CDR3 length equals 16 residues. The CDR3 region has the DNA TGTGCCAGCAGCGTAGGAGGGGGCTCCTATAATTCACCCCTCCACTTT. It codes for CASSVGGGSYNSPLHF.

The gene calls are TRBV4-1 and TRBJ2-5; 8 positions match TRBD1. J gave up 5 bases and V 0 bases, and 5 bases lay outside the gene matches. Germline loops: CDR1 MGHRA, CDR2 YSYEKL. The CDR3 spans 15 residues. The CDR3 bases are TGCGCCAGCAGCCAAGAACAGGGGGTATGGGAGACCCAGTACTTC. Amino acid sequence: CASSQEQGVWETQYF.

This rearrangement joins TRBV2 to TRBJ2-1; maybe TRBD1 (6 bases). Trimming pared 5 bases from V and 9 bases from J, leaving 14 bases between. The CDR3 consists of 13 residues. Germline V CDR1 and CDR2: SNHLY, FYNNEI. CDR3 in amino acids: CASSPPQGTEQFF. The CDR3, as DNA: TGTGCCAGCAGTCCACCACAGGGAACTGAGCAGTTCTTC. Combining the CDR3 with reference TRBV2 and TRBJ2-1 gives the whole variable domain EPEVTQTPSHQVTQMGQEVILRCVPISNHLYFYWYRQILGQKVEFLVSFYNNEISEKSEIFDDQFSVERPDGSNFTLKIRSTKLEDSAMYFCASSPPQGTEQFFGPGTRLTVL.

The rearrangement links TRBV24-1 to TRBJ2-1; TRBD1 agrees at 12 bases. Per germline, CDR1 KGHDR and CDR2 SFDVKD. J gave up 10 bases and V 3 bases, and 9 bases lay outside the gene matches. This CDR3 is 16 amino acids long. CDR3 sequence: CATSDPPGQGAPEQFF. DNA of the CDR3: TGTGCCACCAGTGATCCTCCGGGACAGGGGGCTCCGGAGCAGTTCTTC.

The chain combines TRBV19 with TRBJ2-7; maybe TRBD1 (5 bases). V lost 7 bases and J 1 base, leaving 14 bases between the germline ends. Germline CDR1 reads LNHDA; CDR2 reads SQIVND (reference sequence). CDR3 length: 14 residues. Here the CDR3 DNA reads TGTGCCAGTACCTCGGGCGCAGGGTCCTACGAGCAGTACTTC. Translated, it gives CASTSGAGSYEQYF.

The V call is TRBV10-3, the J call TRBJ1-1; 8 bases agree with TRBD1. This CDR3 has 16 amino acids. Per germline, CDR1 ENHRY and CDR2 SYGVKD. The junction had 8 bases not matched to a gene; V was cut back by 5 bases and J by 0 bases. CDR3 sequence reads: CAISPGGSRMNTEAFF. CDR3 bases: TGTGCCATCAGTCCAGGGGGCTCACGGATGAACACTGAAGCTTTCTTT.

The chain couples TRBV5-6 to TRBJ1-2, with TRBD1 matching over 7 bases. The CDR3 runs 14 residues. With 0 bases clipped from V and 4 bases from J, the junction kept 3 bases outside the gene matches. CDR1 and CDR2 from the germline V gene are SGHDT and YYEEEE. CDR3 sequence: CASSLDRGGYGYTF. CDR3 bases: TGTGCCAGCAGCTTGGACAGGGGAGGCTATGGCTACACCTTC.

V is TRBV19 and J is TRBJ2-3, with 11 bases fitting TRBD1. V dropped 5 bases and J dropped 0; count of bases not matched to a gene: 4. The CDR3 runs 16 residues. Looked up from germline, CDR1 is LNHDA and CDR2 is SQIVND (reference sequence). The CDR3 nucleotides read TGTGCCAGTAGTCTCGGGACAGGGGGAAGCACAGATACGCAGTATTTT. Its protein is CASSLGTGGSTDTQYF.

This rearrangement joins TRBV4-2 to TRBJ2-1; 10 bases line up with TRBD2. The germline CDR1 and CDR2 sequences are LGHNA and YNFKEQ. V was clipped by 0 bases and J by 10 bases; unmatched bases: 6. The CDR3 spans 15 residues. The CDR3 spells CASSQDWTSGREQFF. As DNA, the CDR3 is TGTGCCAGCAGCCAAGATTGGACTAGCGGTCGGGAGCAGTTCTTC.

The chain is built from TRBV7-8 and TRBJ1-2; tentative D call: TRBD1 (6 bases). The CDR3 is made up of 13 amino acids. V lost 0 bases, J lost 6 bases, and 8 bases lay in between. Germline CDR1 SGHVS, CDR2 FQNEAQ. The CDR3 nucleotides read TGTGCCAGCAGCTTAGCAGGGGGTGATGGCTACACCTTC. Translated: CASSLAGGDGYTF.

This chain links TRBV4-3 with TRBJ2-3, with D tentatively TRBD2 (5 bases). Germline V CDR1 and CDR2: LGHNA, YSLEER. V dropped 0 bases and J dropped 6 bases, with 16 bases sitting between them. The CDR3 length is 16 residues. The CDR3 DNA follows: TGCGCCAGCAGCCAAGATAGTAGACCTGGCGGGGATACGCAGTATTTT. Its translation: CASSQDSRPGGDTQYF.

J is TRBJ1-2 and V is TRBV5-6; 11 bases agree with TRBD1. The CDR3 length is 14 residues. V lost 3 bases and J lost 7; bases outside the gene matches: 5. In germline, CDR1 is SGHDT, CDR2 YYEEEE. DNA of the CDR3: TGTGCCAGCAGCTACCGGGACAGGGGGTTTGGCTACACCTTC. Protein: CASSYRDRGFGYTF.

The chain uses TRBV7-3 and TRBJ2-2; D uncertain. The CDR3 totals 14 residues. V lost 4 bases and J lost 8, with 14 bases in between. Germline V gene lookup returns CDR1 SGHTA and CDR2 FQGTGA. As DNA, the CDR3 is TGTGCCAGCAGCTCCACTTCCCGGTGGGGGGAGCTGTTTTTT. Its protein is CASSSTSRWGELFF.

The rearrangement joins TRBV24-1 to TRBJ1-1; unclear D gene. There are 14 residues in the CDR3. In germline, CDR1 is KGHDR, CDR2 SFDVKD. Trimming took off 2 bases at V and 5 bases at J, with 11 bases between the two ends. The CDR3 region has the DNA TGTGCCACCAGTGATTGGACCGGAGGAACTGAAGCTTTCTTT. As protein: CATSDWTGGTEAFF.

The rearrangement joins TRBV7-2 to TRBJ1-2, with D maybe TRBD1 (6 bases). The ends were cut back, 1 base at V and 8 bases at J, with 17 bases in the middle. CDR1 and CDR2 from the germline V gene are SGHTA and FQGNSA. The CDR3 contains 15 residues. The CDR3 bases are TGTGCCAGCAGCTTAGGGTTAGGGGACAACTGGGGCTACACCTTC. Amino acid sequence: CASSLGLGDNWGYTF.

CDR3: CASSPVEVRVDSPLHF. The CDR3 region has the DNA TGTGCCAGCAGTCCGGTAGAGGTCAGGGTGGATTCACCCCTCCACTTT. This chain links TRBV2 with TRBJ1-6; D may be TRBD1 (5 bases). Germline V gene data show CDR1 as SNHLY and CDR2 as FYNNEI. With 5 bases removed from V and 8 bases from J, the gap between germline ends came to 19 bases. This CDR3 has 16 residues.

This chain connects TRBV5-6 to TRBJ2-4; D gene uncertain. The CDR3 totals 15 residues. The germline V and J ends were trimmed by 3 bases and 0 bases, with 10 bases remaining between them. Germline CDR1 SGHDT, CDR2 YYEEEE. The CDR3 spells CASSSERLAKNIQYF. The CDR3 DNA sequence: TGTGCCAGCAGCTCCGAGCGACTAGCCAAAAACATTCAGTACTTC.

This clone was recorded a few times. This chain links TRBV4-1 with TRBJ1-3, with a tentative D call TRBD1 (5 bases). Germline lookup yields CDR1 MGHRA and CDR2 YSYEKL. V lost 3 bases and J 0 bases, leaving 12 bases between the germline ends. The CDR3 runs to 16 residues. The CDR3 here is CASSHTGRFSGNTIYF. The CDR3 nucleotides are TGCGCCAGCAGCCATACAGGCAGGTTCTCTGGAAACACCATATATTTT.

The chain links TRBV5-6 to TRBJ2-7; 9 bases agree with TRBD2. Germline V CDR1 and CDR2: SGHDT, YYEEEE. J lost 3 bases, V lost 1 base, and 5 bases had no gene match. There are 15 residues in the CDR3. The DNA for the CDR3 is TGTGCCAGCAGCTTGAGCCCTAGCGGGATCTACGAGCAGTACTTC. Translation: CASSLSPSGIYEQYF.

This sequence joins TRBV9 and TRBJ2-3, with a possible D match to TRBD1 (5 bases). CDR3 length: 14 residues. Germline V lookup: CDR1 SGDLS, CDR2 YYNGEE. V was pared by 7 bases and J by 0 bases, with 12 bases between. The CDR3 DNA reads TGTGCCAGCGCAGGGTCCACTAGCACAGATACGCAGTATTTT. It codes for CASAGSTSTDTQYF.

Details on this clone: Other DNA sequences of this sample code for an identical CDR3. The chain carries TRBV20-1 and TRBJ1-1; D remains unclear. The V end was cut by 3 bases, the J end by 2 bases, with 7 bases between. Germline CDR1 reads DFQATT; CDR2 reads SNEGSKA (reference sequence). CDR3 length: 12 amino acids. The CDR3 reads CSASPGNTEAFF. In DNA, the CDR3 is TGCAGTGCTAGTCCGGGTAACACTGAAGCTTTCTTT.

The chain links TRBV2 to TRBJ1-2, with 9 bases that match TRBD1. In germline, CDR1 is SNHLY, CDR2 FYNNEI. This CDR3 spans 14 amino acids. V dropped 2 bases and J dropped 4; count of bases not matched to a gene: 2. The CDR3 DNA sequence: TGTGCCAGCAGTGAACGACAGGGGGGCTATGGCTACACCTTC. Amino acid sequence: CASSERQGGYGYTF. The complete variable domain, with remaining parts taken from reference TRBV2 and TRBJ1-2, reads EPEVTQTPSHQVTQMGQEVILRCVPISNHLYFYWYRQILGQKVEFLVSFYNNEISEKSEIFDDQFSVERPDGSNFTLKIRSTKLEDSAMYFCASSERQGGYGYTFGSGTRLTVV.

The CDR3 loop reads CASSPRTGRDRTEKLFF. The CDR3 nucleotides read TGTGCCAGCTCACCTCGCACAGGCCGGGACAGGACTGAAAAACTGTTTTTT. The rearrangement joins TRBV18 to TRBJ1-4; 8 positions match TRBD1. The CDR3 totals 17 residues. CDR1 is KGHSH and CDR2 is LQKENI in the germline V gene. J was trimmed by 7 bases and V by 3 bases; bases with no gene match: 13.

The chain carries TRBV7-6 and TRBJ1-1; D remains unclear. The length of the CDR3 is 16 residues. The V gene lost 3 bases and the J gene lost 10 bases, with 24 bases spanning the gap. CDR1 is SGHVS and CDR2 is FNYEAQ in the germline V gene. The chain's CDR3 is CASSFLRGRRVGVAFF. DNA of the CDR3: TGTGCCAGCAGCTTCCTCCGAGGGCGCCGAGTCGGGGTAGCTTTCTTT.

The J gene is TRBJ1-6, the V gene TRBV5-1, with D perhaps matching TRBD1 (5 bases). Germline V gene data show CDR1 as SGHRS and CDR2 as YFSETQ. CDR3 length: 17 residues. Trimming cost V 0 bases and J 5 bases, with 15 bases left between them. The CDR3 nucleotides are TGCGCCAGCAGCTTGGCCAGGGCACAACAAAATAATTCACCCCTCCACTTT. It yields the protein CASSLARAQQNNSPLHF.

CDR3 nucleotide sequence: TGTGCCAGCAGCGCGACAGGGTTGAACACTGAAGCTTTCTTT. This encodes CASSATGLNTEAFF. The chain combines TRBV3-1 (or the pseudogene TRBV3-2) with TRBJ1-1, with TRBD1 matching over 7 bases. Germline V gene lookup returns CDR1 LGHDT and CDR2 YNNKEL (reference sequence). The CDR3 is 14 amino acids. Trimming removed 5 bases from V and 0 bases from J; junction bases left unmatched: 3.

The V gene is TRBV25-1, the J gene TRBJ1-5; no firm D call. V was shortened by 3 bases and J by 1 base, with 4 bases between the two germline ends. The CDR3 runs 13 residues. Germline V gene data show CDR1 as MGHDK and CDR2 as SYGVNS. In DNA form, the CDR3 reads TGTGCCAGCAGTGAGCGAAGCAATCAGCCCCAGCATTTT. Encoded protein: CASSERSNQPQHF.